This TCR beta chain stems from a study of blood T cells in healthy people across ages. The study drew donors from healthy Caucasian individuals in Russia aged about 6 to 95. No fewer than 5 micrograms of total RNA were isolated from every sample. Then a second PCR, running about 6 to 12 cycles, was carried out with a sample-barcoded 5' primer and a J-beta primer mix. A 12-random-nucleotide template-switch adaptor tagged each cDNA molecule. MiXCR was run by TCRdb on the 5' RACE reads, yielding one entry per CDR3 protein. Among hundreds of thousands of distinct CDR3 sequences, about 48% were seen once, and the ten largest hold about 38%. This CDR3 is built from 12 residues. CDR1 is LNHDA and CDR2 is SQIVND in the germline V gene (reference sequence). V gave up 3 bases and J gave up 5 bases, with 7 bases separating them.

What was sequenced was blood. This receptor was obtained from an elderly man in good health. The chain joins TRBV19 to TRBJ1-1; D possibly corresponds to TRBD1 (5 bases). This CDR3 is CASSIRGTEAFF. Written as DNA, the CDR3 is TGTGCCAGTAGTATTCGGGGGACTGAAGCTTTCTTT.